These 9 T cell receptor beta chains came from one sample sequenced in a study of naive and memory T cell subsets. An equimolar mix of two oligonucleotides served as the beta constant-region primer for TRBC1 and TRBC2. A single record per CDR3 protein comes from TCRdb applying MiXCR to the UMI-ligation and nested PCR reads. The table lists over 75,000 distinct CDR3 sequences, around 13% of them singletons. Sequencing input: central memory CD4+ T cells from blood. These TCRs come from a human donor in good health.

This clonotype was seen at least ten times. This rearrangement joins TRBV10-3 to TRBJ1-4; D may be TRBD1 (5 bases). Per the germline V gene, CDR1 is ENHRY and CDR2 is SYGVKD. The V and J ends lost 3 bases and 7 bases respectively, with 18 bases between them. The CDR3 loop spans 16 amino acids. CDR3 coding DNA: TGTGCCATCAGTGAATCCCACGGGGGGATGGTTGAAAAACTGTTTTTT. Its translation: CAISESHGGMVEKLFF.

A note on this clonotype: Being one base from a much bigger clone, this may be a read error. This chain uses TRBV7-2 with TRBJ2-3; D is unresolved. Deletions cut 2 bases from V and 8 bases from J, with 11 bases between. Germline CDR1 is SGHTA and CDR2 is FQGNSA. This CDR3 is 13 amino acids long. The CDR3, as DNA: TGTGCCAGCAGCTTAACCGAATACGGTACGCAGTATTTT. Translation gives CASSLTEYGTQYF.

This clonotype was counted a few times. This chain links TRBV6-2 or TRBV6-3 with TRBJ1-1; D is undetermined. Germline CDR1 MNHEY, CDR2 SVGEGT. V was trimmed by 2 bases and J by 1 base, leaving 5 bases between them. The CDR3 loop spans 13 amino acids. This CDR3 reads CASSYAGNTEAFF. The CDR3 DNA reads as TGTGCCAGCAGTTACGCGGGGAACACTGAAGCTTTCTTT.

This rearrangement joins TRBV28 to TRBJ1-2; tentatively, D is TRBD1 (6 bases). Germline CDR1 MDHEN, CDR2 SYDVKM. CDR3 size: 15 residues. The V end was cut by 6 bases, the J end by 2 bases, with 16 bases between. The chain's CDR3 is CASRRGVSGNYGYTF. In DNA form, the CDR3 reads TGTGCCAGCAGGAGGGGGGTCTCGGGGAACTATGGCTACACCTTC.

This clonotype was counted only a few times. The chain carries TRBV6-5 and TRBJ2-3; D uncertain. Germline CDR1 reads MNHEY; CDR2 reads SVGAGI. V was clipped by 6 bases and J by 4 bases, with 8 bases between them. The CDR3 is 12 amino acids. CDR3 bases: TGTGCCAGCAGGGGTAGGGCAGATACGCAGTATTTT. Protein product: CASRGRADTQYF.

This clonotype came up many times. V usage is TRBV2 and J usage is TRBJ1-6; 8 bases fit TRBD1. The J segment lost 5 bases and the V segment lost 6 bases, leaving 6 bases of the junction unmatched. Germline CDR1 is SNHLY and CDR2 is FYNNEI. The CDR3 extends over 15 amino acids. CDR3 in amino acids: CASRETGQDNSPLHF. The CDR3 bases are TGTGCCAGCAGGGAAACGGGACAGGATAATTCACCCCTCCACTTT. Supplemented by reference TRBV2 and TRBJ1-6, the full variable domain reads EPEVTQTPSHQVTQMGQEVILRCVPISNHLYFYWYRQILGQKVEFLVSFYNNEISEKSEIFDDQFSVERPDGSNFTLKIRSTKLEDSAMYFCASRETGQDNSPLHFGNGTRLTVT.

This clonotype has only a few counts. CDR3 sequence: CASSLLWDRGRFEQYF. CDR3 DNA sequence: TGTGCCAGCAGTTTATTATGGGACAGGGGGCGCTTCGAGCAGTACTTC. This chain uses TRBV12-3 or TRBV12-4 with TRBJ2-7, with 12 bases fitting TRBD1. The CDR3 is made up of 16 amino acids. V shed 2 bases, J shed 6 bases, and the junction held 8 bases outside the gene matches.

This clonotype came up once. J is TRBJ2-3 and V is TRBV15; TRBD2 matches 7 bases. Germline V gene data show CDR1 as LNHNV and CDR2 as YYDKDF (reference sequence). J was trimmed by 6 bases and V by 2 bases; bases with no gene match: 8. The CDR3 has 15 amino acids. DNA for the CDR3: TGTGCCACCAGCAGACGCAGCGGGGCTACTGATACGCAGTATTTT. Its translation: CATSRRSGATDTQYF. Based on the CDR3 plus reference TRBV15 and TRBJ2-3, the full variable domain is DAMVIQNPRYQVTQFGKPVTLSCSQTLNHNVMYWYQQKSSQAPKLLFHYYDKDFNNEADTPDNFQSRRPNTSFCFLDIRSPGLGDTAMYLCATSRRSGATDTQYFGPGTRLTVL.

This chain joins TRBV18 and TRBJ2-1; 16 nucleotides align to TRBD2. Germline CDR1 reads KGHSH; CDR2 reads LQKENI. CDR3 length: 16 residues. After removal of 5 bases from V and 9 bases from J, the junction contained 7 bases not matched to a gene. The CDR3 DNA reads TGTGCCAGCTCAGGCGGGACTAGCGGGAGGGCCGGTGAGCAGTTCTTC. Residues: CASSGGTSGRAGEQFF.